These 18 T cell receptor beta chains originate from one sample sequenced in a study of shared clonotypes between healthy human individuals. Some clones are missing from TCRdb's copy, which holds only in-frame ones; the method was immunoSEQ multiplex PCR. The top ten clones hold 0.39% of a sample with millions of clones, over 90% of them seen once. Sample: naive CD4+ T cells from PBMCs. Sample subset: CD45RA+ positively selected. The receptor source for this set is a man between 18 and 29 years old in good health. Some clones in this sample may be carry-over from other donors' samples.

The rearrangement uses TRBV7-1 and TRBJ2-2; tentatively, D is TRBD2 (5 bases). TRBV7-1 is reported as an ORF; its role is uncertain. The CDR3 spans 15 residues. Trimming removed 6 bases at V and 6 bases at J, with 17 bases between. CDR3 in DNA: TGTGCCAGCAGACCCGGGGTAGTAGGTTCCGGGGAGCTGTTTTTT. It encodes CASRPGVVGSGELFF.

The chain uses TRBV28 and TRBJ2-5; no firm D call. This CDR3 is 15 amino acids long. CDR1 and CDR2 (germline): MDHEN, SYDVKM. V was cut by 3 bases and J by 5 bases, with 16 bases left in between. The CDR3 loop reads CASSLGSSPRETQYF. The CDR3 coding sequence is TGTGCCAGCAGTTTGGGTTCGAGCCCGCGGGAGACCCAGTACTTC.

This sequence joins TRBV28 and TRBJ1-2; 9 bases map to TRBD1. The germline CDR1 and CDR2 sequences are MDHEN and SYDVKM. The junction had 10 bases not matched to a gene; V was cut back by 5 bases and J by 0 bases. The CDR3 runs to 17 residues. The CDR3 DNA sequence: TGTGCCAGCAGTCCTGGACAGGGGTGGACTCCTAACTATGGCTACACCTTC. This sequence encodes CASSPGQGWTPNYGYTF.

This CDR3 reads CASSRQGGYGYTF. The CDR3 DNA reads TGTGCCAGCAGCCGACAGGGAGGCTATGGCTACACCTTC. The rearrangement uses TRBV7-9 and TRBJ1-2; TRBD1 agrees at 7 bases. Germline V gene sequence: CDR1 SEHNR, CDR2 FQNEAQ (reference sequence). There are 13 residues in the CDR3. After removal of 5 bases from V and 4 bases from J, the junction contained 4 bases not matched to a gene.

This rearrangement joins TRBV21-1 to TRBJ2-3; TRBD2 reflects the table's D call only, with no check against the DNA. TRBV21-1 has pseudogene status. CDR3 length: 15 amino acids. This chain's CDR3 is CASSKDGYYTDTQYF. CDR3 DNA: TGTGCCAGCAGCAAAGACGGCTACTACACAGATACGCAGTATTTT.

This clone has a handful of counts. The chain uses TRBV7-3 and TRBJ1-1, with D possibly being TRBD1 (5 bases). The CDR3 runs to 13 residues. Germline V gives CDR1 SGHTA, CDR2 FQGTGA. Trimming pared 2 bases from V and 4 bases from J, leaving 8 bases between. For the CDR3, the DNA is TGTGCCAGCAGCTTATCAGGGACCACTGAAGCTTTCTTT. Amino acids: CASSLSGTTEAFF.

The CDR3 DNA is TGTGCCAGCAGCTTAGAAAACACCATATATTTT. Translated, it gives CASSLENTIYF. This chain joins TRBV11-2 and TRBJ1-3, with D unclear. Trimming cost V 0 bases and J 6 bases, with 0 bases left between them. The CDR3 totals 11 residues. Per germline, CDR1 SGHAT and CDR2 FQNNGV.

This chain links TRBV7-3 with TRBJ2-1, with unresolved D. The CDR3 has 13 residues. Trimming removed 5 bases at V and 5 bases at J, with 10 bases between. Looked up from germline, CDR1 is SGHTA and CDR2 is FQGTGA. The CDR3: CASSPPTNNEQFF. The CDR3 DNA follows: TGTGCCAGCAGCCCTCCGACCAACAATGAGCAGTTCTTC.

The chain couples TRBV2 to TRBJ2-3; D possibly uses TRBD1 or TRBD2 (5 bases each). This CDR3 is 17 amino acids long. Trimming left V 7 bases short and J 0 bases short, with 20 bases between. The V gene's germline CDR1 is SNHLY and CDR2 FYNNEI. The DNA for the CDR3 is TGTGCCAGCATCCAGAGGGGCACCGGGCCCAGCACAGATACGCAGTATTTT. This sequence encodes CASIQRGTGPSTDTQYF.

This clone was counted once. This sample also contains other DNA sequences that code for the same CDR3. The chain joins TRBV28 to TRBJ2-5; D is uncertain. V was pared by 3 bases and J by 5 bases, with 4 bases between. The CDR3 is made up of 11 amino acids. CDR1 is MDHEN, CDR2 SYDVKM, per germline. The chain's CDR3 is CASSFRETQYF. The CDR3 DNA reads as TGTGCCAGCAGTTTCCGTGAGACCCAGTACTTC.

The DNA of the CDR3 is TGTGCCAGCAGCTTGGGGCTCCTCGGGTACTTC. This sequence encodes CASSLGLLGYF. This chain connects TRBV11-2 to TRBJ2-7; perhaps TRBD1 as D (5 bases). V was cut by 3 bases and J by 12 bases, with 12 bases left in between. The germline V gene has CDR1 SGHAT and CDR2 FQNNGV. The CDR3 runs to 11 residues. Supplemented by reference TRBV11-2 and TRBJ2-7, the full variable domain reads EAGVAQSPRYKIIEKRQSVAFWCNPISGHATLYWYQQILGQGPKLLIQFQNNGVVDDSQLPKDRFSAERLKGVDSTLKIQPAKLEDSAVYLCASSLGLLGYFGPGTRLTVT.

This clone was seen only once. Other DNA sequences from this sample encode an identical CDR3 as well. The chain employs TRBV7-2 and TRBJ2-3, with a possible D match to TRBD1 (6 bases). The germline V and J ends were trimmed by 4 bases and 3 bases, with 11 bases remaining between them. This CDR3 comprises 14 residues. Germline V gene sequence: CDR1 SGHTA, CDR2 FQGNSA. The CDR3 region is CASSSPRGTDTQYF. For the CDR3, the DNA is TGTGCCAGCAGCTCCCCCAGGGGAACAGATACGCAGTATTTT.

V usage is TRBV19 and J usage is TRBJ1-2; a weak D match, TRBD1 (5 bases). Germline CDR1 LNHDA, CDR2 SQIVND (reference sequence). Trimming pared 5 bases from V and 7 bases from J, leaving 14 bases between. The CDR3 has 13 amino acids. The CDR3 reads CASSGGAGSGYTF. The CDR3 region has the DNA TGTGCCAGTAGTGGAGGAGCAGGGTCTGGCTACACCTTC.

The chain has TRBV5-4 and TRBJ2-3, with D possibly matching TRBD2 (5 bases). Germline assignment: CDR1 SGHNT and CDR2 YYREEE (reference sequence). Trimming left V 9 bases short and J 1 base short, with 21 bases between. The CDR3 sequence is 16 residues long. The CDR3 loop is CATSPGGKQGTDTQYF. The CDR3 nucleotides are TGTGCCACTTCGCCCGGAGGCAAGCAGGGCACAGATACGCAGTATTTT.

The gene calls are TRBV5-4 and TRBJ2-5, with 8 bases that match TRBD2. Germline CDR1 and CDR2: SGHNT and YYREEE (reference sequence). V trimming: 5 bases; J trimming: 4 bases; junction bases outside the gene matches: 16. The CDR3 consists of 17 residues. The CDR3: CASSSPASGSSRETQYF. The CDR3, as DNA: TGTGCCAGCAGTAGTCCGGCCAGCGGGAGTTCTCGAGAGACCCAGTACTTC. Full variable domain (remainder filled in from reference TRBV5-4 and TRBJ2-5): ETGVTQSPTHLIKTRGQQVTLRCSSQSGHNTVSWYQQALGQGPQFIFQYYREEENGRGNFPPRFSGLQFPNYSSELNVNALELDDSALYLCASSSPASGSSRETQYFGPGTRLLVL.

This chain links TRBV28 with TRBJ2-7; 8 bases match TRBD2. The CDR3 has 15 amino acids. With 7 bases clipped from V and 1 base from J, the junction kept 9 bases outside the gene matches. Looked up from germline, CDR1 is MDHEN and CDR2 is SYDVKM. The CDR3 bases are TGTGCCAGCACCCAACCGGGACTAGGGTCCTACGAGCAGTACTTC. Amino acid sequence: CASTQPGLGSYEQYF.

The chain joins TRBV2 to TRBJ2-1, with 7 bases lining up with TRBD1. Germline CDR1 reads SNHLY; CDR2 reads FYNNEI. J gave up 7 bases and V 4 bases, and 4 bases lay outside the gene matches. The CDR3 consists of 13 residues. CDR3 in DNA: TGTGCCAGCAGTGTGAACAGGGGAAATGAGCAGTTCTTC. Protein: CASSVNRGNEQFF.

The chain carries TRBV6-1 and TRBJ2-1, with D uncertain. V shed 0 bases and J shed 7 bases, with 7 bases lying between them. The CDR3 contains 13 residues. Looked up from germline, CDR1 is MNHNS and CDR2 is SASEGT. The CDR3 loop is CASSEAQWNEQFF. CDR3 in DNA: TGTGCCAGCAGTGAAGCTCAGTGGAATGAGCAGTTCTTC.